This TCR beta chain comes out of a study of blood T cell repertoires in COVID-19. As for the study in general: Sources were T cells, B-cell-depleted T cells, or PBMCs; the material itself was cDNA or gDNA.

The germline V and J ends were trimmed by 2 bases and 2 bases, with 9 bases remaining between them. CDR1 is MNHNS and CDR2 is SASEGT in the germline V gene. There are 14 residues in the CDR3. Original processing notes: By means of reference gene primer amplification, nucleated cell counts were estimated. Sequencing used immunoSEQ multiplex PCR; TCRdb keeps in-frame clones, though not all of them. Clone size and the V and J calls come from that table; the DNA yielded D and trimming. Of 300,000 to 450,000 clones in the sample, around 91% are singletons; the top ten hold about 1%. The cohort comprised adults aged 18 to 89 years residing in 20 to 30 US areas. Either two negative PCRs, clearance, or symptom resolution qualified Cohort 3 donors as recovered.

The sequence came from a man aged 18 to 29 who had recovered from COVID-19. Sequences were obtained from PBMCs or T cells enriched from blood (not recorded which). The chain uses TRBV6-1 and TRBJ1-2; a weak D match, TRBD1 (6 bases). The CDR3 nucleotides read TGTGCCAGCAGTGAAACGGACAGAAACTATGGCTACACCTTC. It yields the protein CASSETDRNYGYTF.